This is a list of T cell receptor beta chains from one sample in a study of OX40 agonist ivuxolimab in advanced cancers. Libraries were prepared by immunoSEQ multiplex PCR; TCRdb keeps only in-frame clonotypes and omits some of them. The table lists about 56,000 clones, about nine tenths of them singletons. The sample was CD4+ or CD8+ T cells sorted from blood, taken in a trial of the OX40 agonist ivuxolimab. Receptors were obtained from an adult with an advanced solid tumor such as melanoma, head and neck, liver or kidney cancer. CDR3s include the opening cysteine and the closing phenylalanine or tryptophan. D genes are given only for firm matches. The size field is filled for only some rows; it gives once, few, many or a size class.

- TRBJ2-4 TRBV5-1 - CASSSSGAGVAKNIQYF TGCGCCAGCAGCTCCTCAGGCGCAGGGGTAGCCAAAAACATTCAGTACTTC
TRBD1 TRBJ2-3 TRBV11-2 - CASSLGSERTGATDTQYF TGTGCCAGCAGCTTAGGTTCTGAAAGGACAGGGGCCACAGATACGCAGTATTTT
- TRBJ1-3 TRBV19 - CASSIDRSSGNTIYF TGTGCCAGTAGTATAGATAGGAGCTCTGGAAACACCATATATTTT
- TRBJ2-2 TRBV19 once CASSIDGTGKTGELFF TGTGCCAGTAGTATAGATGGGACCGGTAAGACCGGGGAGCTGTTTTTT
TRBD1 TRBJ1-2 TRBV6-5 - CASSYSRTGVLYGYTF TGTGCCAGCAGTTACTCGAGGACAGGAGTGCTCTATGGCTACACCTTC
TRBD2 TRBJ2-7 TRBV27 once CASSLSSGRPSYEQYF TGTGCCAGCAGTTTATCTAGCGGGAGGCCCTCCTACGAGCAGTACTTC
- TRBJ2-7 TRBV9 - CASSADISSYEQYF TGTGCCAGCAGCGCGGACATCAGCTCCTACGAGCAGTACTTC
- TRBJ1-1 TRBV28 - CASSLPSGRGNTEAFF TGTGCCAGCAGTTTACCGTCTGGCAGGGGGAACACTGAAGCTTTCTTT
TRBD1 TRBJ2-1 TRBV9 - CASSAEGDRAINEQFF TGTGCCAGCAGCGCCGAAGGGGACAGGGCCATCAATGAGCAGTTCTTC
TRBD2 TRBJ2-2 TRBV5-8 - CASSLTGGTWELFF TGTGCCAGCAGCTTGACGGGAGGAACGTGGGAGCTGTTTTTT
- TRBJ2-7 TRBV10-3 - CAISDLGDGSSYEQYF TGTGCCATCAGTGACCTGGGGGACGGAAGCTCCTACGAGCAGTACTTC
- TRBJ2-3 TRBV5-1 - CASSFETPPDTQYF TGCGCCAGCAGCTTTGAGACACCCCCAGATACGCAGTATTTT
TRBD1 TRBJ1-4 TRBV28 - CASSPTGGSEKLFF TGTGCCAGCAGTCCGACAGGGGGCAGTGAAAAACTGTTTTTT
TRBD2 TRBJ2-7 TRBV7-2 - CASSATSGGYHSYEQYF TGTGCCAGCAGCGCGACTAGCGGGGGATACCATTCCTACGAGCAGTACTTC
- TRBJ2-2 TRBV11-3 once CASSLGSAGELFF TGTGCCAGCAGCTTAGGGTCCGCCGGGGAGCTGTTTTTT
TRBD2 TRBJ2-1 TRBV19 - CASSIAGTSGNEQFF TGTGCCAGTAGTATTGCCGGGACTAGCGGGAATGAGCAGTTCTTC
- TRBJ2-3 TRBV27 - CASSLLGTGLASTDTQYF TGTGCCAGCAGTTTACTAGGGACTGGATTAGCTAGCACAGATACGCAGTATTTT
- TRBJ2-7 TRBV11-1 - CASSLSGLSSYEQYF TGTGCCAGCAGCTTATCCGGATTAAGCTCCTACGAGCAGTACTTC
TRBD1 TRBJ1-5 TRBV27 - CASSPAAGGYNQPQHF TGTGCCAGCAGTCCCGCGGCAGGGGGCTACAATCAGCCCCAGCATTTT
- TRBJ2-7 TRBV13 - CASSLPGVSYEQYF TGTGCCAGCAGCTTACCAGGGGTATCCTACGAGCAGTACTTC
TRBD1 TRBJ2-7 TRBV5-6 - CASSPGQDYEQYF TGTGCCAGCAGCCCGGGACAGGACTACGAGCAGTACTTC
- TRBJ2-1 TRBV19 - CASSMGSYNEQFF TGTGCCAGTAGTATGGGCAGCTACAATGAGCAGTTCTTC
- TRBJ2-7 TRBV6-5 - CASSLVYQGSYEQYF TGTGCCAGCAGCTTAGTGTATCAGGGTTCCTACGAGCAGTACTTC
- TRBJ2-7 TRBV18 few CASSPSDRHYEQYF TGTGCCAGCTCACCCTCCGACAGACACTACGAGCAGTACTTC